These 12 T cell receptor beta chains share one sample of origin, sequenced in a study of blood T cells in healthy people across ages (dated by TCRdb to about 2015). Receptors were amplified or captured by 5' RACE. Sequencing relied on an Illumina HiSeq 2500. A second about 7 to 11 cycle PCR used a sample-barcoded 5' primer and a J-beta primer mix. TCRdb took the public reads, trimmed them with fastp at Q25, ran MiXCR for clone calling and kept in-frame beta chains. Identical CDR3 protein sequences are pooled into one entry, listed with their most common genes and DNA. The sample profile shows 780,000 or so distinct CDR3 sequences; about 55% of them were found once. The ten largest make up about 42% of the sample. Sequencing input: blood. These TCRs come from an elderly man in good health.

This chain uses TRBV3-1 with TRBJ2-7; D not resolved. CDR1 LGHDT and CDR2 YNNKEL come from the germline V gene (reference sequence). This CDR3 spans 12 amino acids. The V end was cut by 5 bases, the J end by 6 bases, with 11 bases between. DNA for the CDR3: TGTGCCAGCAGCGCAAGAGTCAGCGAGCAGTACTTC. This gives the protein CASSARVSEQYF.

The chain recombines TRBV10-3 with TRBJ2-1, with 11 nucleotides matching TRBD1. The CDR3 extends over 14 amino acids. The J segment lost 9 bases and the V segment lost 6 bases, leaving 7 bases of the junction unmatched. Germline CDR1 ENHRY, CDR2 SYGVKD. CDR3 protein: CAISRTGGLGEQFF. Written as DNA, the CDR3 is TGTGCCATCAGCAGGACAGGGGGCTTAGGTGAGCAGTTCTTC.

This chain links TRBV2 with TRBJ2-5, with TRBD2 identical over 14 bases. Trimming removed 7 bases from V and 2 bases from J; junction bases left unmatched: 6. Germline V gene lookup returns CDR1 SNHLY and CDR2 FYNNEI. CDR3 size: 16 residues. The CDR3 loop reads CASIKRLAGGQETQYF. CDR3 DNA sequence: TGTGCCAGCATTAAGAGACTAGCGGGAGGGCAAGAGACCCAGTACTTC.

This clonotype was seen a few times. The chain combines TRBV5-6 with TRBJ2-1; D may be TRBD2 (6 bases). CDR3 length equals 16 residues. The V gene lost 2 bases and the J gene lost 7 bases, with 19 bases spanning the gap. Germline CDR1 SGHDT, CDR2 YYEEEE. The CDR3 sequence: CASSFGRASDPNEQFF. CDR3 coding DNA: TGTGCCAGCAGCTTCGGTCGGGCTAGCGACCCTAATGAGCAGTTCTTC.

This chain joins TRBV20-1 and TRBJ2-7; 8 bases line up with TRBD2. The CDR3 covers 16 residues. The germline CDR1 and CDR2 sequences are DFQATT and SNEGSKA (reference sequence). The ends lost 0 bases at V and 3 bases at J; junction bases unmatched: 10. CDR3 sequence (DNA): TGCAGTGCTAGAGATACAGCGGGAGCTTCATACTACGAGCAGTACTTC. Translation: CSARDTAGASYYEQYF.

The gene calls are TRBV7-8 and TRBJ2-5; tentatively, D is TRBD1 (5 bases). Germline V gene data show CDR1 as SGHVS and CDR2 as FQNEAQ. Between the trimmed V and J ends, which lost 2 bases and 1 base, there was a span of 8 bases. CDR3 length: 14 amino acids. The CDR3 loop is CASSLQGTQETQYF. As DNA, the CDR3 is TGTGCCAGCAGCTTACAGGGTACCCAAGAGACCCAGTACTTC.

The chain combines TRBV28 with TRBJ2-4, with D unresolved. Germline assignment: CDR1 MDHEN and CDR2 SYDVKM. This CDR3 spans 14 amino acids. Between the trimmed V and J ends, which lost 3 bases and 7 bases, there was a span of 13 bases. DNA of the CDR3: TGTGCCAGCAGTTTCCCTCAGGTCGGGAACATTCAGTACTTC. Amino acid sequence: CASSFPQVGNIQYF. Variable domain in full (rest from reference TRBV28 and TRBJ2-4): DVKVTQSSRYLVKRTGEKVFLECVQDMDHENMFWYRQDPGLGLRLIYFSYDVKMKEKGDIPEGYSVSREKKERFSLILESASTNQTSMYLCASSFPQVGNIQYFGAGTRLSVL.

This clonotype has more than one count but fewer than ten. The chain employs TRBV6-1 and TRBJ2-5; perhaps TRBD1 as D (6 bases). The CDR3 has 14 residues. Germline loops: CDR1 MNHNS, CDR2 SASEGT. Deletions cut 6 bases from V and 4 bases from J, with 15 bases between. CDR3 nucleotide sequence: TGTGCCAGCAGCCGAGGGGGTGCCGGAGAGACCCAGTACTTC. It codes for CASSRGGAGETQYF.

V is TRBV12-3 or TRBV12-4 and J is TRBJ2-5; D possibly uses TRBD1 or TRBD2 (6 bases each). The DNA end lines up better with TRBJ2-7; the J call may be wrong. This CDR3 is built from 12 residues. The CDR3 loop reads CASSGGRLEQYF. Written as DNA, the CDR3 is TGTGCCAGCAGTGGGGGGCGGCTCGAGCAGTACTTC.

The CDR3 here is CASSHGTGDLGAFF. The CDR3 DNA follows: TGTGCCAGCTCACACGGGACAGGGGATTTGGGAGCTTTCTTT. The rearrangement joins TRBV18 to TRBJ1-1, with 10 positions matching TRBD1. Germline CDR1 KGHSH, CDR2 LQKENI. The CDR3 extends over 14 amino acids. With 4 bases clipped from V and 10 bases from J, the junction kept 9 bases outside the gene matches.

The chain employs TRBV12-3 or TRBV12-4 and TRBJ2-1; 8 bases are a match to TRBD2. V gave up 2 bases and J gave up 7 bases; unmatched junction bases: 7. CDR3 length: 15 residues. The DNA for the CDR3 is TGTGCCAGCAGTTTACGCAGCGGGAGCCCAAATGAGCAGTTCTTC. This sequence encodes CASSLRSGSPNEQFF.

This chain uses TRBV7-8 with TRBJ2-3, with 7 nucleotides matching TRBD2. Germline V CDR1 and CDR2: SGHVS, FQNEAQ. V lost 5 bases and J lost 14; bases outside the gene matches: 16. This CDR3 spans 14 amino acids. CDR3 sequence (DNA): TGTGCCAGCAGCCCCGGGGACTACCAAAGATACGCGTATTTT. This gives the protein CASSPGDYQRYAYF.